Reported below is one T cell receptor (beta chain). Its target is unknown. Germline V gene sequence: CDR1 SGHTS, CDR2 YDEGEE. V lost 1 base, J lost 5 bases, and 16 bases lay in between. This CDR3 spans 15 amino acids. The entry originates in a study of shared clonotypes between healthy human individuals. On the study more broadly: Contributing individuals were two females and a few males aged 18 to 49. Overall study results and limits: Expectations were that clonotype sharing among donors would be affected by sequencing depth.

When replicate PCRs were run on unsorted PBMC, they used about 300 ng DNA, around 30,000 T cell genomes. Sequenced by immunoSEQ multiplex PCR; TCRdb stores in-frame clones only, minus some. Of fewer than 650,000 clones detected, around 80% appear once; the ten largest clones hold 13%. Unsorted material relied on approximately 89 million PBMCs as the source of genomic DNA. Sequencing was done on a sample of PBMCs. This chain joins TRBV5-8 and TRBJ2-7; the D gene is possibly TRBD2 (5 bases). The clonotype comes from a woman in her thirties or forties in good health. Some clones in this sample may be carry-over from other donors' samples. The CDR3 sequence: CASSLQSVEVNEQYF. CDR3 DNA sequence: TGTGCCAGCAGCTTGCAGTCCGTGGAGGTCAACGAGCAGTACTTC.